This TCR beta chain was recovered during a study of T-cell reconstitution after alpha-beta-depleted transplantation in children. Study results and caveats: Hyperexpanded clones declined; after one year, newly produced T cells mostly supplied diversity.

With 1 base removed from V and 7 bases from J, the gap between germline ends came to 17 bases. The CDR3 consists of 15 residues. The germline V gene encodes CDR1 DFQATT and CDR2 SNEGSKA (reference sequence). About this clonotype: Its antigen is unidentified.

Unique molecular identifiers were incorporated when the TCRbeta library was constructed. TCRdb recomputed calls from the PCR reads with MiXCR, one row per CDR3 protein. The sample includes about 980,000 distinct CDR3 sequences, roughly 29% seen only once; the top ten take 28%. J is TRBJ1-5 and V is TRBV20-1, with D perhaps matching TRBD1 (5 bases). Here the sequenced sample was PBMCs, mostly from graft donor cells, taken 360 days after TCRalphabeta/CD19-depleted stem cell transplant. This clonotype was sampled from a boy less than two years old who had a stem cell transplant for SCID, so the T cells may come from the graft donor. CDR3 sequence: CSARGGFTWGQPQHF. The CDR3 DNA sequence: TGCAGTGCTAGAGGGGGGTTCACTTGGGGACAGCCCCAGCATTTT.